The 32 T cell receptor beta chains below all came from one sample that was sequenced in a study of T cells after yellow fever vaccination. MiXCR was run by TCRdb on the 5' RACE reads, yielding one entry per CDR3 protein. This table has about 320,000 distinct CDR3 sequences, 12% appearing once. This sample comprised CD4+ T cells sorted from PBMCs, obtained 15 days after the yellow fever booster vaccination. The source of these receptors is a man between 18 and 29 years old who received the YFV17D yellow fever vaccine.

The rearrangement uses TRBV5-4 and TRBJ2-1; 9 bases are shared with TRBD2. Germline V gene lookup returns CDR1 SGHNT and CDR2 YYREEE (reference sequence). The junction had 10 bases not matched to a gene; V was cut back by 4 bases and J by 5 bases. The CDR3 has 16 residues. The CDR3 sequence: CASSRWGASGDNEQFF. CDR3 bases: TGTGCCAGCAGCCGGTGGGGGGCTAGCGGGGACAATGAGCAGTTCTTC.

This clonotype was detected only a few times. The chain uses TRBV6-5 and TRBJ2-2; D is unclear. Germline lookup yields CDR1 MNHEY and CDR2 SVGAGI. V lost 2 bases and J 7 bases, leaving 11 bases between the germline ends. The CDR3 is 14 residues long. The CDR3 reads CASSYILGGGELFF. CDR3 nucleotide sequence: TGTGCCAGCAGTTACATTCTGGGCGGCGGGGAGCTGTTTTTT.

The rearrangement joins TRBV7-3 to TRBJ2-3; weak D call: TRBD2 (5 bases). Germline CDR1 and CDR2: SGHTA and FQGTGA. The CDR3 has 15 residues. V lost 2 bases and J 1 base, leaving 10 bases between the germline ends. CDR3 DNA sequence: TGTGCCAGCAGCTTACTAGCCGATCGCACAGATACGCAGTATTTT. Residues: CASSLLADRTDTQYF.

This clonotype was counted only a few times. The gene calls are TRBV7-2 and TRBJ1-6; unclear D gene. Germline V gives CDR1 SGHTA, CDR2 FQGNSA. The CDR3 has 15 residues. V lost 0 bases and J lost 7, with 10 bases in between. The CDR3 loop is CASSLANVRNSPLHF. CDR3 DNA sequence: TGTGCCAGCAGCTTAGCGAATGTCAGGAATTCACCCCTCCACTTT. Full variable domain (outside the CDR3, taken from reference TRBV7-2 and TRBJ1-6): GAGVSQSPSNKVTEKGKDVELRCDPISGHTALYWYRQSLGQGLEFLIYFQGNSAPDKSGLPSDRFSAERTGGSVSTLTIQRTQQEDSAVYLCASSLANVRNSPLHFGNGTRLTVT.

The rearrangement joins TRBV7-9 to TRBJ2-2, with D perhaps being TRBD1 or TRBD2 (5 bases each). The V gene's germline CDR1 is SEHNR and CDR2 FQNEAQ (reference sequence). This CDR3 has 16 amino acids. V was trimmed by 7 bases and J by 0 bases, leaving 15 bases between them. CDR3 region: CASTSRGRANTGELFF. In DNA, the CDR3 is TGTGCCAGCACCTCGAGGGGCAGGGCGAACACCGGGGAGCTGTTTTTT.

The gene calls are TRBV7-9 and TRBJ1-5; D is unclear. Germline CDR1 is SEHNR and CDR2 is FQNEAQ (reference sequence). Trimming left V 5 bases short and J 6 bases short, with 14 bases between. CDR3 length: 14 amino acids. The CDR3 protein is CASSPHRPGQPQHF. The CDR3 DNA follows: TGTGCCAGCAGCCCCCATAGGCCCGGTCAGCCCCAGCATTTT.

This clonotype was detected a few times. This chain joins TRBV4-2 and TRBJ2-4; D is perhaps TRBD1 (6 bases). Trimming took 0 bases from V and 9 from J, leaving 21 bases between them. The germline V gene has CDR1 LGHNA and CDR2 YNFKEQ. The CDR3 is made up of 17 amino acids. CDR3: CASSQDLGTTILRIQYF. The CDR3 nucleotides read TGTGCCAGCAGCCAAGACCTCGGGACAACCATTCTCCGCATTCAGTACTTC.

Only a few counts were recorded for this clonotype. The genes are TRBV15 and TRBJ1-6, with D possibly matching TRBD1 (6 bases). The CDR3 totals 15 residues. Germline assignment: CDR1 LNHNV and CDR2 YYDKDF (reference sequence). V dropped 2 bases and J dropped 4 bases, with 9 bases sitting between them. CDR3 in DNA: TGTGCCACCAGCAGATCGGACAGATATAATTCACCCCTCCACTTT. Protein: CATSRSDRYNSPLHF.

The V call is TRBV5-1, the J call TRBJ2-5; D gene unclear. V lost 0 bases, J lost 2 bases, and 8 bases lay in between. The CDR3 has 14 amino acids. Germline V CDR1 and CDR2: SGHRS, YFSETQ. This CDR3 reads CASSLVTDQETQYF. The CDR3, as DNA: TGCGCCAGCAGCTTGGTCACAGATCAAGAGACCCAGTACTTC.

The J gene is TRBJ2-1, the V gene TRBV11-2, with TRBD2 as a possible D gene (5 bases). From germline, CDR1 is SGHAT and CDR2 FQNNGV. This CDR3 has 14 residues. V gave up 5 bases and J gave up 10 bases, with 18 bases separating them. The CDR3 sequence: CASSPRLAIGEQFF. CDR3 bases: TGTGCCAGCAGCCCCCGCCTAGCAATTGGAGAGCAGTTCTTC.

The CDR3 region is CASSWGGNSPLHF. CDR3 nucleotide sequence: TGTGCCAGCAGCTGGGGCGGTAATTCACCCCTCCACTTT. V gene TRBV5-6 combines with J gene TRBJ1-6; TRBD1 is a possible D gene (5 bases). Trimming shortened V by 3 bases and J by 6 bases, and 7 bases separated the two germline ends. Germline CDR1 SGHDT, CDR2 YYEEEE. CDR3 length: 13 amino acids.

This clonotype appeared a few times. The chain has TRBV30 and TRBJ1-2, with a weak D call TRBD1 (6 bases). This CDR3 comprises 11 residues. Trimming left V 5 bases short and J 3 bases short, with 7 bases between. The germline CDR1 and CDR2 sequences are GTSNPN and SVGIG (reference sequence). The CDR3 DNA is TGTGCCTGGGACAGGCACTATGGCTACACCTTC. Residues: CAWDRHYGYTF. Full variable domain (rest looked up from reference TRBV30 and TRBJ1-2): SQTIHQWPATLVQPVGSPLSLECTVEGTSNPNLYWYRQAAGRGLQLLFYSVGIGQISSEVPQNLSASRPQDRQFILSSKKLLLSDSGFYLCAWDRHYGYTFGSGTRLTVV.

The sample holds a few counts of this clonotype. J is TRBJ2-7 and V is TRBV12-3 or TRBV12-4, with D uncertain. The CDR3 covers 12 residues. Trimming pared 6 bases from V and 5 bases from J, leaving 11 bases between. DNA for the CDR3: TGTGCCAGCAGCCACCTGGGGAACGAGCAGTACTTC. Translation: CASSHLGNEQYF.

This clonotype was detected ten times or more. The chain links TRBV20-1 to TRBJ1-2, with D unresolved. The CDR3 has 13 residues. Germline CDR1 and CDR2: DFQATT and SNEGSKA (reference sequence). V was cut by 0 bases and J by 8 bases, with 13 bases left in between. For the CDR3, the DNA is TGCAGTGCTAGAGAAGCGGGATACGAGGGCTACACCTTC. Its translation is CSAREAGYEGYTF.

The chain recombines TRBV10-3 with TRBJ1-2; D may be TRBD1 (5 bases). This CDR3 is 16 amino acids long. V lost 0 bases and J 3 bases, leaving 14 bases between the germline ends. Germline V CDR1 and CDR2: ENHRY, SYGVKD. This CDR3 is CAISESNQGRDYGYTF. The CDR3 DNA reads as TGTGCCATCAGTGAGTCTAACCAGGGTCGGGACTATGGCTACACCTTC.

V is TRBV11-2 and J is TRBJ2-6; D gene uncertain. This CDR3 spans 13 amino acids. The germline V and J ends were trimmed by 5 bases and 4 bases, with 6 bases remaining between them. Germline loops: CDR1 SGHAT, CDR2 FQNNGV. DNA of the CDR3: TGTGCCAGCAGCCCTGGGGGGGCCAACGTCCTGACTTTC. This codes for CASSPGGANVLTF.

The chain employs TRBV3-1 and TRBJ2-7; perhaps TRBD2 as D (6 bases). The CDR3 runs to 15 residues. With 3 bases removed from V and 0 bases from J, the gap between germline ends came to 12 bases. CDR1 is LGHDT and CDR2 is YNNKEL in the germline V gene (reference sequence). This CDR3 is CASSHRDSSSYEQYF. In DNA form, the CDR3 reads TGTGCCAGCAGCCACCGGGACTCAAGCTCCTACGAGCAGTACTTC.

This clonotype was detected a few times. CDR3 loop: CATSDFGGCGGNQPQHF. The DNA of the CDR3 is TGTGCCACCAGTGATTTTGGGGGTTGTGGGGGGAATCAGCCCCAGCATTTT. The chain employs TRBV24-1 and TRBJ1-5, with D perhaps TRBD1 (5 bases). The CDR3 has 17 residues. Between the trimmed V and J ends, which lost 1 base and 4 bases, there was a span of 16 bases. Germline CDR1 reads KGHDR; CDR2 reads SFDVKD.

The chain combines TRBV6-2 or TRBV6-3 with TRBJ1-1, with TRBD1 as a possible D gene (6 bases). This CDR3 is built from 13 residues. In germline, CDR1 is MNHEY, CDR2 SVGEGT. Trimming left V 10 bases short and J 5 bases short, with 17 bases between. Here the CDR3 reads CATTSNRGTEAFF. The DNA for the CDR3 is TGTGCCACCACCTCTAATAGGGGGACTGAAGCTTTCTTT.

The chain couples TRBV20-1 to TRBJ1-1; no definite D call. V lost 6 bases, J lost 1 base, and 12 bases lay in between. The CDR3 runs 13 residues. Germline CDR1 DFQATT, CDR2 SNEGSKA (reference sequence). CDR3 protein: CSAPLISNTEAFF. The CDR3, as DNA: TGCAGTGCGCCCTTAATTTCGAACACTGAAGCTTTCTTT.

This clonotype was counted between two and nine times. This chain links TRBV12-3 or TRBV12-4 with TRBJ1-5, with a weak D call TRBD1 (5 bases). This CDR3 has 15 residues. Trimming stripped 5 bases from V and 1 base from J, with 12 bases between. The DNA for the CDR3 is TGTGCCAGCAGTCCCGGAGGGGTGAGCAATCAGCCCCAGCATTTT. Translating it yields CASSPGGVSNQPQHF.

In nucleotides, the CDR3 is TGTGCCAGCAGGGGTGTAGGGGCGGAATACAATGAGCAGTTCTTC. Protein: CASRGVGAEYNEQFF. V is TRBV9 and J is TRBJ2-1, with D tentatively TRBD1 (5 bases). V was clipped by 5 bases and J by 4 bases, with 16 bases between them. The CDR3 has 15 amino acids. The germline CDR1 and CDR2 sequences are SGDLS and YYNGEE.

This clonotype was observed a few times. The chain employs TRBV28 and TRBJ2-7, with 7 bases identical to TRBD1. Germline assignment: CDR1 MDHEN and CDR2 SYDVKM. V dropped 5 bases and J dropped 2; count of bases not matched to a gene: 6. The length of the CDR3 is 14 residues. Written as DNA, the CDR3 is TGTGCCAGCAGTCAACACAGGGGACCCTACGAGCAGTACGTC. Translated: CASSQHRGPYEQYV.

The chain joins TRBV15 to TRBJ2-6; D ambiguous. This CDR3 has 17 residues. Germline CDR1 reads LNHNV; CDR2 reads YYDKDF (reference sequence). V was clipped by 0 bases and J by 0 bases, with 9 bases between them. The CDR3 DNA sequence: TGTGCCACCAGCAGAGAAACAGCCACCTCTGGGGCCAACGTCCTGACTTTC. Translated: CATSRETATSGANVLTF.

The chain combines TRBV2 with TRBJ2-7, with 9 bases matching TRBD2. J gave up 3 bases and V 7 bases, and 4 bases lay outside the gene matches. The germline V gene has CDR1 SNHLY and CDR2 FYNNEI. The CDR3 consists of 13 residues. The DNA for the CDR3 is TGTGCCAGCACGTTTAGCGGGGGCTACGAGCAGTACTTC. Its protein is CASTFSGGYEQYF. The full variable domain, completed using reference TRBV2 and TRBJ2-7, is EPEVTQTPSHQVTQMGQEVILRCVPISNHLYFYWYRQILGQKVEFLVSFYNNEISEKSEIFDDQFSVERPDGSNFTLKIRSTKLEDSAMYFCASTFSGGYEQYFGPGTRLTVT.

The chain carries TRBV10-3 and TRBJ2-7, with TRBD2 as a possible D gene (5 bases). Trimming removed 0 bases from V and 3 bases from J, with 6 bases in between. The CDR3 runs to 13 residues. Germline V gives CDR1 ENHRY, CDR2 SYGVKD. The CDR3 DNA reads TGTGCCATCAGTGAGTCTGGGAGCTACGAGCAGTACGTC. It is translated as CAISESGSYEQYV.

The V call is TRBV28, the J call TRBJ1-6; D ambiguous. V was shortened by 3 bases and J by 2 bases, with 11 bases between the two germline ends. The CDR3 is 16 amino acids. Germline CDR1 reads MDHEN; CDR2 reads SYDVKM. CDR3 in amino acids: CASSLVAGTYNSPLHF. The CDR3 DNA sequence: TGTGCCAGCAGTTTGGTCGCGGGAACCTATAATTCACCCCTCCACTTT.

This clonotype was seen a few times. The gene calls are TRBV10-3 and TRBJ2-5; 15 bases align to TRBD2. Germline-derived CDR1 and CDR2 are ENHRY and SYGVKD. Trimming removed 3 bases from V and 0 bases from J; junction bases left unmatched: 11. The CDR3 covers 20 residues. The CDR3 is CAISDPDGTSGGQYQETQYF. The DNA for the CDR3 is TGTGCCATCAGTGACCCGGACGGGACTAGCGGGGGGCAGTACCAAGAGACCCAGTACTTC.

V gene TRBV7-3 combines with J gene TRBJ1-1; D uncertain. Per the germline V gene, CDR1 is SGHTA and CDR2 is FQGTGA. The CDR3 totals 15 residues. V was shortened by 2 bases and J by 1 base, with 11 bases between the two germline ends. The CDR3 region is CASSLLPGENTEAFF. DNA of the CDR3: TGTGCCAGCAGCTTACTACCGGGCGAGAACACTGAAGCTTTCTTT.

This clonotype was picked up many times. V is TRBV5-1 and J is TRBJ1-2; the match to TRBD1 covers 8 bases. The ends lost 2 bases at V and 7 bases at J; junction bases unmatched: 4. The CDR3 is 13 amino acids. Germline V gene sequence: CDR1 SGHRS, CDR2 YFSETQ. The CDR3 is CASSFGQGGGYTF. CDR3 nucleotide sequence: TGCGCCAGCAGCTTCGGACAGGGAGGTGGCTACACCTTC.

V gene TRBV11-2 combines with J gene TRBJ1-6, with D perhaps matching TRBD1 (6 bases). V was pared by 0 bases and J by 8 bases, with 11 bases between. The germline gives CDR1 SGHAT, CDR2 FQNNGV. The CDR3 has 15 residues. The CDR3 region is CASSLEQGSYSPLHF. CDR3 nucleotide sequence: TGTGCCAGCAGCTTAGAACAGGGAAGCTATTCACCCCTCCACTTT.

This clonotype was found many times. V gene TRBV7-2 combines with J gene TRBJ2-5; D is uncertain. With 2 bases removed from V and 5 bases from J, the gap between germline ends came to 3 bases. The CDR3 runs 11 residues. Looked up from germline, CDR1 is SGHTA and CDR2 is FQGNSA. CDR3 region: CASSLTETQYF. The CDR3 coding sequence is TGTGCCAGCAGCTTAACGGAGACCCAGTACTTC.